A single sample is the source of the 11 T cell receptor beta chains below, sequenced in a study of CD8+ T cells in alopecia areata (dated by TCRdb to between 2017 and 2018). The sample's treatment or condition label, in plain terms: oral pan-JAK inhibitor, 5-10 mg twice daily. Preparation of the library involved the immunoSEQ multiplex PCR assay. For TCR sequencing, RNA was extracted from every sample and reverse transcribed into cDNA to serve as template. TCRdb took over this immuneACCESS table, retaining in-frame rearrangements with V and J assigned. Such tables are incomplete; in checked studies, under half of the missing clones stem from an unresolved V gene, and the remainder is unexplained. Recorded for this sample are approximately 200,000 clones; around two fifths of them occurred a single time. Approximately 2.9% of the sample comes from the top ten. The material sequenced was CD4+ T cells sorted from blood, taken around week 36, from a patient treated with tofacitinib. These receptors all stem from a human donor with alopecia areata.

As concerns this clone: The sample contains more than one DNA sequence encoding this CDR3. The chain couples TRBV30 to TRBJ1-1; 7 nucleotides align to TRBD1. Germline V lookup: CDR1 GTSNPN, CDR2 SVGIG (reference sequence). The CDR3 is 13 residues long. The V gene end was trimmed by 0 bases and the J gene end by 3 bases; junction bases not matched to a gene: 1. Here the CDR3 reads CAWSVDRDTEAFF. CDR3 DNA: TGTGCCTGGAGTGTCGACAGGGACACTGAAGCTTTCTTT.

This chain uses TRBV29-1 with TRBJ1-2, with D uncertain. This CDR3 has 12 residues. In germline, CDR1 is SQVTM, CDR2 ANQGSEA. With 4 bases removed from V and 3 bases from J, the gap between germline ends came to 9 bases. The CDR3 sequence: CSVAGYDYGYTF. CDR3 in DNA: TGCAGCGTTGCGGGGTACGACTATGGCTACACCTTC.

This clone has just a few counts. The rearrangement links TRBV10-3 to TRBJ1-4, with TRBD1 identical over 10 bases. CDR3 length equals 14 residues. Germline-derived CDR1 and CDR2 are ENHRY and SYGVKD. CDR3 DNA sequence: TGTGCTCGGCGAGGGGACAGGGGACGAGAAAAACTGTTTTTT. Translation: CARRGDRGREKLFF.

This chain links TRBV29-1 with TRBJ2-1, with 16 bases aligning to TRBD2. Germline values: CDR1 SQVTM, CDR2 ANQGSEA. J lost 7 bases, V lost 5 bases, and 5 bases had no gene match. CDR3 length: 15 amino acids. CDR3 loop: CSVKGTSGRGNEQFF. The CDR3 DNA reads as TGCAGCGTTAAGGGGACTAGCGGGAGGGGTAATGAGCAGTTCTTC.

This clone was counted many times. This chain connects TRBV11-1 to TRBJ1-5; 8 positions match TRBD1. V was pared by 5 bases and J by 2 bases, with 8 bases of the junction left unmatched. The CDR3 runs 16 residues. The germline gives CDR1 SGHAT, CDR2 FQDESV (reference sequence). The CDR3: CASSQGQGEGNQPQHF. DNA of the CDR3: TGTGCCAGCAGCCAAGGACAGGGCGAAGGCAATCAGCCCCAGCATTTT. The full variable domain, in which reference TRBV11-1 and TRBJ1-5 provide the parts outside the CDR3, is EAEVAQSPRYKITEKSQAVAFWCDPISGHATLYWYRQILGQGPELLVQFQDESVVDDSQLPKDRFSAERLKGVDSTLKIQPAELGDSAMYLCASSQGQGEGNQPQHFGDGTRLSIL.

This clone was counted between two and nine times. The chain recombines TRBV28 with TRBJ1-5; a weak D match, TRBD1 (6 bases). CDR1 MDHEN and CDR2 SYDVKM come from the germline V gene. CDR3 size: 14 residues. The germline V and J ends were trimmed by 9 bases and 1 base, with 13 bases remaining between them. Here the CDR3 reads CASRTAESNQPQHF. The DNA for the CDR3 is TGTGCCAGTAGGACAGCGGAAAGCAATCAGCCCCAGCATTTT.

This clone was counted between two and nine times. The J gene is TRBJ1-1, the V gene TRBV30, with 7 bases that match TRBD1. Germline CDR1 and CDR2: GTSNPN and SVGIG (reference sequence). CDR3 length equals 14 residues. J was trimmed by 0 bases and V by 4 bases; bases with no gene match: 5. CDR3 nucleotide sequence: TGTGCCTGGATCCGACAGGGACTGAACACTGAAGCTTTCTTT. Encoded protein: CAWIRQGLNTEAFF.

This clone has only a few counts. The CDR3 loop is CASSLGVGNQPQHF. For the CDR3, the DNA is TGTGCCAGCAGTTTGGGGGTGGGCAATCAGCCCCAGCATTTT. The chain couples TRBV28 to TRBJ1-5; maybe TRBD1 (5 bases). From germline, CDR1 is MDHEN and CDR2 SYDVKM. CDR3 length equals 14 residues. Trimming shortened V by 3 bases and J by 2 bases, and 8 bases separated the two germline ends.

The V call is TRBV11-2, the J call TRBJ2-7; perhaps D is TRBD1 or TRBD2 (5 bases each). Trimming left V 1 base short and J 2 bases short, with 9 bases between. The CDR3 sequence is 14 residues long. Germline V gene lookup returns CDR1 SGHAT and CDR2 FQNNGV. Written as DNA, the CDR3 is TGTGCCAGCAGCTTAGTGAGGGGAGCCTACGAGCAGTACTTC. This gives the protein CASSLVRGAYEQYF.

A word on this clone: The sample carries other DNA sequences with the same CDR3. The CDR3 nucleotides read TGCAGCGTTAGGGTCGGAAACTATGGCTACACCTTC. Translation gives CSVRVGNYGYTF. The chain recombines TRBV29-1 with TRBJ1-2, with D hard to call. The CDR3 runs to 12 residues. Per germline, CDR1 SQVTM and CDR2 ANQGSEA. V shed 5 bases and J shed 2 bases, with 9 bases lying between them.

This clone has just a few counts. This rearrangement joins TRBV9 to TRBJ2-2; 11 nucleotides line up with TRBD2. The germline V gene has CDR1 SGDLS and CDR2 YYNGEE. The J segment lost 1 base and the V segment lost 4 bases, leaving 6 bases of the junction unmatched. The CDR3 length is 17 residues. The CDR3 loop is CASSKTTSGGNTGELFF. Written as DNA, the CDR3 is TGTGCCAGCAGCAAGACTACTAGCGGGGGGAACACCGGGGAGCTGTTTTTT.